The 8 T cell receptor beta chains below come from one sample, sequenced in a study of shared T cell receptors in the human thymus. Profiled with immunoSEQ multiplex PCR; TCRdb holds only in-frame clones, not every one. This sample has roughly 410,000 clones, with 95% found just once. The material sequenced was thymocytes. The receptors come from a human donor.

The table lists this clone with a count of one. The chain couples TRBV4-3 to TRBJ2-2; 7 nucleotides match TRBD1. The CDR3 consists of 16 residues. Germline V gene lookup returns CDR1 LGHNA and CDR2 YSLEER. The V and J ends lost 5 bases and 3 bases, in that order; junction bases with no gene match: 9. CDR3 sequence (DNA): TGCGCCAGCAGCGTTCAAGGGGGCGGATACACCGGGGAGCTGTTTTTT. This encodes CASSVQGGGYTGELFF.

V gene TRBV7-8 combines with J gene TRBJ2-1; tentatively, D is TRBD1 (6 bases). This CDR3 has 16 amino acids. Germline lookup yields CDR1 SGHVS and CDR2 FQNEAQ. V was cut by 7 bases and J by 2 bases, with 18 bases left in between. CDR3 coding DNA: TGTGCCAGCATCCGGGGACGGACAGCAGCCTACAATGAGCAGTTCTTC. Its translation is CASIRGRTAAYNEQFF.

The rearrangement uses TRBV11-2 and TRBJ2-7; possible D gene TRBD2, 5 bases. This CDR3 has 15 residues. Trimming shortened V by 1 base and J by 4 bases, and 14 bases separated the two germline ends. Germline-derived CDR1 and CDR2 are SGHAT and FQNNGV. The CDR3 sequence: CASSLAGRGIYEQYF. DNA for the CDR3: TGTGCCAGCAGCTTAGCGGGCCGGGGAATTTACGAGCAGTACTTC.

The chain joins TRBV5-4 to TRBJ2-2; D is undetermined. The CDR3 is 15 amino acids. CDR1 is SGHNT and CDR2 is YYREEE in the germline V gene (reference sequence). V was cut by 3 bases and J by 0 bases, with 9 bases left in between. This chain's CDR3 is CASSSIGTNTGELFF. In DNA form, the CDR3 reads TGTGCCAGCAGCTCTATAGGTACGAACACCGGGGAGCTGTTTTTT.

This clone was seen a single time. The rearrangement uses TRBV19 and TRBJ2-4; no clear D gene. The CDR3 is 16 residues long. Germline V lookup: CDR1 LNHDA, CDR2 SQIVND (reference sequence). V gave up 8 bases and J gave up 1 base, with 18 bases separating them. CDR3 loop: CASAWVSSYAKNIQYF. The CDR3 coding sequence is TGTGCCAGTGCCTGGGTCTCATCGTACGCCAAAAACATTCAGTACTTC.

This chain joins TRBV6-1 and TRBJ2-3; TRBD1 or TRBD2 may be the D gene (6 bases each). V was clipped by 5 bases and J by 6 bases, with 15 bases between them. Germline-derived CDR1 and CDR2 are MNHNS and SASEGT. The CDR3 consists of 14 residues. The CDR3 sequence: CASSSYREEDTQYF. In DNA, the CDR3 is TGTGCCAGCAGTTCCTACAGGGAGGAGGATACGCAGTATTTT.

V gene TRBV4-1 combines with J gene TRBJ2-1; TRBD2 might be the D (6 bases). Germline V lookup: CDR1 MGHRA, CDR2 YSYEKL. The CDR3 loop spans 16 amino acids. V was clipped by 4 bases and J by 0 bases, with 13 bases between them. The CDR3 DNA reads as TGCGCCAGCAGCCTCCCGGTAGCGGCCTCCTACAATGAGCAGTTCTTC. This sequence encodes CASSLPVAASYNEQFF.

CDR3 loop: CASSDRLPSRLGTDTQYF. CDR3 DNA sequence: TGTGCCAGCAGTGACAGGCTTCCGTCGAGGTTGGGGACAGATACGCAGTATTTT. The rearrangement joins TRBV6-4 to TRBJ2-3; D gene unclear. CDR3 length equals 18 residues. V gave up 2 bases and J gave up 3 bases, with 21 bases separating them. CDR1 MRHNA and CDR2 SNTAGT come from the germline V gene.